This T cell receptor (beta chain) was recovered during a study of cytomegalovirus exposure and HLA in healthy donors. Study background: A data release that came early held some 84 million unique TCRs from HLA-typed donors.

Study conclusions and caveats: Later analysis demonstrated an association between a missense DCLRE1C variant and TCR beta V- and J-gene trimming. Per a prior analysis, the majority of TCR beta V segments were productive roughly 87% or roughly 30% of the time. With further analysis later on, most CMV-associated TCR beta chains appeared HLA-restricted.

On this clone: Its antigen is unidentified.

Vbeta (60) and Jbeta (13) primers were used in the PCR. Data came from immunoSEQ multiplex PCR; TCRdb stores just in-frame clones and leaves some out. There are around 110,000 clones in the sample; around 73% occur only once, and 7.8% lies in the top ten. From germline, CDR1 is MDHEN and CDR2 SYDVKM. Losses at the gene ends were 8 bases for V and 2 bases for J; bases not matched to a gene: 12. This CDR3 is 16 amino acids long. The sequencing input was PBMCs. This receptor was obtained from a man aged 30-40 years in good health and CMV-seronegative. This chain connects TRBV28 to TRBJ2-3; TRBD2 matches at 8 bases. Here the CDR3 DNA reads TGTGCCAGCGCCCGCGAGCGGGGGAACTTCACAGATACGCAGTATTTT. Translated: CASARERGNFTDTQYF.